This TCR beta chain stems from a study of siplizumab effects on memory and regulatory T cells. Findings and caveats of the study: Memory cells seemed less diverse than naive T cells, which also seemed major contributors to the alloresponse.

Each sample yielded around 9.6 x 10^4 assayed TCR templates. Clones were read by immunoSEQ multiplex PCR, and TCRdb kept only the in-frame ones, dropping some. The table includes roughly 40,000 clones, roughly 90% detected once. Note on this clone: The antigen is not known.

Germline lookup yields CDR1 MNHNS and CDR2 SASEGT. The V end lost 1 base, the J end lost 5 bases, and 11 bases lay between the germline ends. The CDR3 has 15 amino acids. The chain combines TRBV6-1 with TRBJ2-2; D is undetermined. The sample comprised naive CD4+ T cells sorted from blood. The sequence derives from a human donor in good health. Here the CDR3 reads CASSEVGSSTGELFF. The CDR3 bases are TGTGCCAGCAGTGAAGTGGGTAGTTCTACCGGGGAGCTGTTTTTT.